The rows below give T cell receptor beta chains drawn from one sample of a study of blood T cell repertoires in COVID-19. Using immunoSEQ multiplex PCR, the repertoire was profiled, and TCRdb retains in-frame clones only, with some absent. This sample has 260,000 or so clones, with around 84% found just once. Sequencing was performed on PBMCs or T cells enriched from blood (not recorded which). Every receptor here comes from a woman aged 45 to 65 who had recovered from COVID-19. The conserved cysteine and the conserved F or W are not part of the CDR3 here. Only part of the rows carry a size: once, few, many, or a class if the clone is expanded.

clone size: NA
V gene: TRBV4-3
CDR3 protein: ASSQDLVTVRAF

clone size: once
V gene: TRBV5-1
CDR3 protein: ASSPHSPSNTEAF

clone size: NA
V gene: TRBV7-9
CDR3 protein: ASTRGLNEKLF

clone size: NA
V gene: TRBV29-1
CDR3 protein: SGLNFSSGNTIY

clone size: NA
V gene: TRBV14
CDR3 protein: ASSQFGQGFGGELF

clone size: NA
V gene: TRBV19
CDR3 protein: ASSSPGASGSNEQF

clone size: once
V gene: TRBV6-5
CDR3 protein: ASSYLRSQGNTEAF

clone size: NA
V gene: TRBV18
CDR3 protein: ASSQETAAGTEAF

clone size: NA
V gene: TRBV5-6
CDR3 protein: ASSLPTAGNTIY

clone size: NA
V gene: TRBV7-2
CDR3 protein: ASSLAGGLSTEAF

clone size: NA
V gene: TRBV6-5
CDR3 protein: ASSSGYYNEQF

clone size: NA
V gene: TRBV6-5
CDR3 protein: ASSYGAREGQPQH

clone size: NA
V gene: TRBV2
CDR3 protein: ASRGLGADSYNEQF

clone size: NA
V gene: TRBV9
CDR3 protein: ASSERMGLAETQY

clone size: NA
V gene: TRBV2
CDR3 protein: ASGRDRGHYGYT

clone size: NA
V gene: TRBV7-2
CDR3 protein: ASSTNPVTATIGNTIY

clone size: NA
V gene: TRBV2
CDR3 protein: ASSEGGQYTEAF

clone size: NA
V gene: TRBV12-3/TRBV12-4
CDR3 protein: ASSRQGPGELF

clone size: NA
V gene: TRBV19
CDR3 protein: ASSRDRDSGNTIY

clone size: NA
V gene: TRBV2
CDR3 protein: ASSADGTGGGYT

clone size: NA
V gene: TRBV16
CDR3 protein: ASSPFGEGRGYGYT

clone size: once
V gene: TRBV27
CDR3 protein: ASSLETSGYNEQF

clone size: NA
V gene: TRBV28
CDR3 protein: ASSSTEVYGYT

clone size: NA
V gene: TRBV5-8
CDR3 protein: ASSLGQTATNEKLF

clone size: few
V gene: TRBV2
CDR3 protein: ASSEEGGADTGELF

clone size: NA
V gene: TRBV7-2
CDR3 protein: ASRFQAGPTYEQY

clone size: NA
V gene: TRBV24-1
CDR3 protein: ATSDISGRQGSEQF

clone size: NA
V gene: TRBV11-2
CDR3 protein: ASSLVAGGLTEAF

clone size: NA
V gene: TRBV7-9
CDR3 protein: ASSLGPQGSYEQY

clone size: NA
V gene: TRBV18
CDR3 protein: ASSPLSGGYT

clone size: NA
V gene: TRBV2
CDR3 protein: ASSESQTENQPQH

clone size: few
V gene: TRBV29-1
CDR3 protein: SVFFLGQGARTEAF

clone size: NA
V gene: TRBV4-1
CDR3 protein: ASSQDVQGRTQY

clone size: NA
V gene: TRBV5-1
CDR3 protein: ASSSDRDFNSPLH

clone size: NA
V gene: TRBV4-1
CDR3 protein: ASSPGPGNNNEKLF

clone size: NA
V gene: TRBV5-1
CDR3 protein: ASSPIRGTGGVAF

clone size: NA
V gene: TRBV19
CDR3 protein: ASSWDRPNYGYT

clone size: NA
V gene: TRBV10-3
CDR3 protein: APTGTGPHILF

clone size: NA
V gene: TRBV28
CDR3 protein: ASSRIGQFNQPQH

clone size: NA
V gene: TRBV7-9
CDR3 protein: ASHAGTGQPGGQF

clone size: NA
V gene: TRBV27
CDR3 protein: ASSSADRGFRSGYT